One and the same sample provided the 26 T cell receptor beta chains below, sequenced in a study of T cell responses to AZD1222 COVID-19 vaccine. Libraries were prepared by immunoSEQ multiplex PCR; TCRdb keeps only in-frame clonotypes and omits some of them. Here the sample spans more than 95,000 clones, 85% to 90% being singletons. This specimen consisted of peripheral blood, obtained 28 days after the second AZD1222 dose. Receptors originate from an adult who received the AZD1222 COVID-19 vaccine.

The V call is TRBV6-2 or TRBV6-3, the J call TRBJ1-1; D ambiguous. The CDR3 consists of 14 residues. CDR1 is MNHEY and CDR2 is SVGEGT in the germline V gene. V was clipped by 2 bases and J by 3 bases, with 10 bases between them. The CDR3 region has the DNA TGTGCCAGCAGTTACCCCCACGAGGACACTGAAGCTTTCTTT. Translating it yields CASSYPHEDTEAFF.

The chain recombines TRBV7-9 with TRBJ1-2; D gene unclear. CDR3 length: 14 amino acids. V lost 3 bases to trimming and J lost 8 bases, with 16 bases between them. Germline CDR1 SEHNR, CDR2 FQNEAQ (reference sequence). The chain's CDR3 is CASSLDHSGWGYTF. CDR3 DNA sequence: TGTGCCAGCAGCTTGGATCACAGCGGATGGGGCTACACCTTC.

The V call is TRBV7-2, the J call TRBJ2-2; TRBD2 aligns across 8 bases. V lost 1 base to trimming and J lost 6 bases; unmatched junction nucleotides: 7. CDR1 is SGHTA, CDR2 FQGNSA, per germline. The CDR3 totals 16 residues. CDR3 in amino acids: CASSLGSSGSAGELFF. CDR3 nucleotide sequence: TGTGCCAGCAGCTTAGGTTCTAGCGGGTCCGCCGGGGAGCTGTTTTTT.

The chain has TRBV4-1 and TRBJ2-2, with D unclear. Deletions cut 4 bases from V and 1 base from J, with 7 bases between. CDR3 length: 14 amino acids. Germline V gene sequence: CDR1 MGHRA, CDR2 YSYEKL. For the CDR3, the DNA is TGCGCCAGCAGCCCACCTTGGAACACCGGGGAGCTGTTTTTT. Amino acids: CASSPPWNTGELFF.

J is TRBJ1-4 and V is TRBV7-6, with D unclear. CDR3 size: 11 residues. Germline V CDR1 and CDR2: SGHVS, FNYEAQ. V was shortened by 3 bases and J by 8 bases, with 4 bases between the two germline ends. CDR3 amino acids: CASSFSEKLFF. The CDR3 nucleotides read TGTGCCAGCAGCTTTTCCGAAAAACTGTTTTTT.

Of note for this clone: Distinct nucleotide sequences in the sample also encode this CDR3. CDR3 sequence: CASSLGGNTIYF. The CDR3 DNA sequence: TGTGCCAGCAGCTTGGGTGGAAACACCATATATTTT. The V and J genes are TRBV7-2 and TRBJ1-3; D is undetermined. The CDR3 loop spans 12 amino acids. Germline V gene sequence: CDR1 SGHTA, CDR2 FQGNSA. V was pared by 3 bases and J by 3 bases, with 3 bases between. The full variable domain, with the rest looked up from reference TRBV7-2 and TRBJ1-3, is GAGVSQSPSNKVTEKGKDVELRCDPISGHTALYWYRQSLGQGLEFLIYFQGNSAPDKSGLPSDRFSAERTGGSVSTLTIQRTQQEDSAVYLCASSLGGNTIYFGEGSWLTVV.

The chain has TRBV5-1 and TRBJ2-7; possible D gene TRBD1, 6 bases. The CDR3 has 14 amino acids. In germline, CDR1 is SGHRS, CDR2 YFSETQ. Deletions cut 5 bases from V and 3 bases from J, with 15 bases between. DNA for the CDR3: TGCGCCAGCAGTCAACAGGGTGGGCACTACGAGCAGTACTTC. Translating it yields CASSQQGGHYEQYF.

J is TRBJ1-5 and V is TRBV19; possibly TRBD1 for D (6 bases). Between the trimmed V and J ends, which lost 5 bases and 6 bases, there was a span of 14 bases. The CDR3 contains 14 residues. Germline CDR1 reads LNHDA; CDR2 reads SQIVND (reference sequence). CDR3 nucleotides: TGTGCCAGTAGTGCAACAGGGTCAGGTCAGCCCCAGCATTTT. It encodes CASSATGSGQPQHF.

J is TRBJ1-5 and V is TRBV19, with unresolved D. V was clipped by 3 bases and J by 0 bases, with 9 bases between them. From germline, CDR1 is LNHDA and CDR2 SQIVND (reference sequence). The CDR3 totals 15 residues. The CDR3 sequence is CASSMLGDSNQPQHF. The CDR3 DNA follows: TGTGCCAGTAGTATGTTGGGAGATAGCAATCAGCCCCAGCATTTT.

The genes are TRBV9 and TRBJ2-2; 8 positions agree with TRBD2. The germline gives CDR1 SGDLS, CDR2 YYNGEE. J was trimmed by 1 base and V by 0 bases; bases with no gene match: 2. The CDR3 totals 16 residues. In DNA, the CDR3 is TGTGCCAGCAGCGTAGCTCTAGCGGGGAACACCGGGGAGCTGTTTTTT. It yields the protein CASSVALAGNTGELFF.

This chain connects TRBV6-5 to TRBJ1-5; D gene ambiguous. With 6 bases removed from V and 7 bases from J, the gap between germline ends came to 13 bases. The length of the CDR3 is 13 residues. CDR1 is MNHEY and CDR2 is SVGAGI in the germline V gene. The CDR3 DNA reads TGTGCCAGCAGCCAAAAGGGCGGGCAGCCCCAGCATTTT. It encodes CASSQKGGQPQHF.

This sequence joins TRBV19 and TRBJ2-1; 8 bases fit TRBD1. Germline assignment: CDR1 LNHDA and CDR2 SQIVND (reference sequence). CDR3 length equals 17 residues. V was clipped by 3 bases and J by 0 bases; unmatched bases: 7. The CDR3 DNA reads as TGTGCCAGTAGTATGCCCCGGACAGGGCTCTCCTACAATGAGCAGTTCTTC. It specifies CASSMPRTGLSYNEQFF.

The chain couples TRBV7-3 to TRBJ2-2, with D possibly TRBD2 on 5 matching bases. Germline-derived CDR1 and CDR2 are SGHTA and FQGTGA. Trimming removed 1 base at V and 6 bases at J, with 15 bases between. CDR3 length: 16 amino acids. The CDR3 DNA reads TGTGCCAGCAGCTTAATAGGTAGCACCGGGGCCGGGGAGCTGTTTTTT. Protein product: CASSLIGSTGAGELFF.

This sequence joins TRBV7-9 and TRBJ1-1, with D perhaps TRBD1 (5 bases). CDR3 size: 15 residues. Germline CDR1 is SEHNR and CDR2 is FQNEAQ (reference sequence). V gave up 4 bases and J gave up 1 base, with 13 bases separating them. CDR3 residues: CASSSQNQGNTEAFF. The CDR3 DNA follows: TGTGCCAGCAGCTCACAAAACCAGGGGAACACTGAAGCTTTCTTT. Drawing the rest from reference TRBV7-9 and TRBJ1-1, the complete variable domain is DTGVSQNPRHKITKRGQNVTFRCDPISEHNRLYWYRQTLGQGPEFLTYFQNEAQLEKSRLLSDRFSAERPKGSFSTLEIQRTEQGDSAMYLCASSSQNQGNTEAFFGQGTRLTVV.

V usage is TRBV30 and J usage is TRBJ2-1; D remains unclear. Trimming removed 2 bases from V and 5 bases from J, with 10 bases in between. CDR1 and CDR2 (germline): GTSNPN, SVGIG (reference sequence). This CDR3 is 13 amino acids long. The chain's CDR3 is CAWSLGRDNEQFF. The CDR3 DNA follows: TGTGCCTGGAGTTTAGGTCGGGACAATGAGCAGTTCTTC. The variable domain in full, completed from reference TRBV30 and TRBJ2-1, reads SQTIHQWPATLVQPVGSPLSLECTVEGTSNPNLYWYRQAAGRGLQLLFYSVGIGQISSEVPQNLSASRPQDRQFILSSKKLLLSDSGFYLCAWSLGRDNEQFFGPGTRLTVL.

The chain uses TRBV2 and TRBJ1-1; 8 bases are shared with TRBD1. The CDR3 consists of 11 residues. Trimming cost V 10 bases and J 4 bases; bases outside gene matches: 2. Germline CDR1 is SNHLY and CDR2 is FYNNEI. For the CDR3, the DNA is TGTGCCACCGACAGGGGCACTGAAGCTTTCTTT. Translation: CATDRGTEAFF.

CDR3: CASSPQALNEQFF. CDR3 sequence (DNA): TGTGCCAGCTCACCACAAGCGCTCAATGAGCAGTTCTTC. V usage is TRBV18 and J usage is TRBJ2-1; D is undetermined. Between the trimmed V and J ends, which lost 1 base and 6 bases, there was a span of 7 bases. This CDR3 contains 13 residues. From germline, CDR1 is KGHSH and CDR2 LQKENI. Variable domain in full (rest from reference TRBV18 and TRBJ2-1): NAGVMQNPRHLVRRRGQEARLRCSPMKGHSHVYWYRQLPEEGLKFMVYLQKENIIDESGMPKERFSAEFPKEGPSILRIQQVVRGDSAAYFCASSPQALNEQFFGPGTRLTVL.

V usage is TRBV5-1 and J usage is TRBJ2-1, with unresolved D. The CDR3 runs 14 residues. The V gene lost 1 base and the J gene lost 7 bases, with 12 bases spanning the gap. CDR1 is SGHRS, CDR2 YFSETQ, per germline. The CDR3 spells CASSLNPGVNEQFF. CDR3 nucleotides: TGCGCCAGCAGCTTGAATCCGGGTGTAAATGAGCAGTTCTTC.

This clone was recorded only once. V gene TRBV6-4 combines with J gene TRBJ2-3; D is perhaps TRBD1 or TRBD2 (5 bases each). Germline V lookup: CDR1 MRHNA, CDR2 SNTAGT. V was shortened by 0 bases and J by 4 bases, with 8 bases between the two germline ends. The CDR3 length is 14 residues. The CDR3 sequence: CASSDSQGPDTQYF. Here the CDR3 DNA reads TGTGCCAGCAGTGACTCCCAGGGACCAGATACGCAGTATTTT.

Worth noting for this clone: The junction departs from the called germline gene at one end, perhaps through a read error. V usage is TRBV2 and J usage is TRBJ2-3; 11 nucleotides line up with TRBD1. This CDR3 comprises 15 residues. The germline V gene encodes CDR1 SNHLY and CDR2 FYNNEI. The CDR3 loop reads CASSRRTGGTDTQYF. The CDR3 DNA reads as TGTGCCAGCAGCAGAAGGACAGGGGGCACAGATACGCAATATTTT.

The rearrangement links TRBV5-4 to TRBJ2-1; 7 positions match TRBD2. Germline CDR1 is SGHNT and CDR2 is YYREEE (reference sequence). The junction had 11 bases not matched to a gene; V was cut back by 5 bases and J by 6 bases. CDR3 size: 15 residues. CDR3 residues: CASRPRAGGSNEQFF. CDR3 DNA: TGTGCCAGCAGACCCAGGGCTGGCGGGAGCAATGAGCAGTTCTTC.

The CDR3 loop reads CASSEDRGMNTEAFF. Written as DNA, the CDR3 is TGTGCCAGCAGCGAGGACAGGGGGATGAACACTGAAGCTTTCTTT. The chain links TRBV2 to TRBJ1-1, with 10 positions matching TRBD1. The J segment lost 0 bases and the V segment lost 6 bases, leaving 4 bases of the junction unmatched. This CDR3 comprises 15 residues. Germline values: CDR1 SNHLY, CDR2 FYNNEI.

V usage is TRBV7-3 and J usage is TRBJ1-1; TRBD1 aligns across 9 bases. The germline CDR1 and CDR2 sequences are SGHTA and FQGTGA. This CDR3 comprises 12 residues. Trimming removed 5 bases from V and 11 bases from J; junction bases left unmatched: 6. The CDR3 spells CASSADRGKAFF. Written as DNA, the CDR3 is TGTGCCAGCAGCGCTGACAGGGGGAAGGCTTTCTTT.

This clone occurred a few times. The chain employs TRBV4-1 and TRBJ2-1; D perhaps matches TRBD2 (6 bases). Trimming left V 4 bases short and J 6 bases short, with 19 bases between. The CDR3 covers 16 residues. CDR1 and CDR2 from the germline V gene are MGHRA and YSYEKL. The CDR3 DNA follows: TGCGCCAGCAGCCTCGGTCGGGGGAGCCCGATCAATGAGCAGTTCTTC. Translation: CASSLGRGSPINEQFF.

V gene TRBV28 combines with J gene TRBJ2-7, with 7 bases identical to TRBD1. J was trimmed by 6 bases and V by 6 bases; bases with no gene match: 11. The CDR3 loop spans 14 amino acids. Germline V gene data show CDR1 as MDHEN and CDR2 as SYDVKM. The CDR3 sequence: CASSPNRGYGEQYF. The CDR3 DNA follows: TGTGCCAGCAGCCCGAACAGGGGTTATGGCGAGCAGTACTTC.

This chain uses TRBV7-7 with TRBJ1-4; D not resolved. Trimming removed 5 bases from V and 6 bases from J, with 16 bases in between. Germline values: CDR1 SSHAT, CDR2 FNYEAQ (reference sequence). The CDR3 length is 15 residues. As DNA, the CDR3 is TGTGCCAGCAGCATTACGGACCGGCGGGATGAAAAACTGTTTTTT. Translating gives CASSITDRRDEKLFF. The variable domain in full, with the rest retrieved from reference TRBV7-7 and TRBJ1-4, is GAGVSQSPRYKVTKRGQDVTLRCDPISSHATLYWYQQALGQGPEFLTYFNYEAQPDKSGLPSDRFSAERPEGSISTLTIQRTEQRDSAMYRCASSITDRRDEKLFFGSGTQLSVL.